This T cell receptor (beta chain) was sequenced for a study of T cells in Graves' hyperthyroidism and ophthalmopathy. General study results and limits: Clonotypes that were expanded in thyroid above 0.001 mostly appeared in blood too.

Template material for amplifying TCR beta CDR3 regions consisted of RNA transcripts. In the first-round RT-PCR of the TCR CDR3, the HTBI primer set was used. MiXCR, applied by TCRdb to the multiplex PCR reads, yields one record per CDR3 protein. Of 250,000 to 350,000 distinct CDR3 sequences listed, approximately 15% are singletons. In the ophthalmopathy cohort, Clinical Activity Score was at least 3, NOSPECS grade at least 4, and duration under 3 months. A roughly 9.3 ml volume of fresh peripheral blood provided the PBMCs. There are many counts of this clonotype. Its cognate antigen is unknown. The ends were cut back, 4 bases at V and 7 bases at J, with 11 bases in the middle. Germline CDR1 and CDR2: SGHTA and FQGNSA. The CDR3 is made up of 13 amino acids.

Sequencing used blood. This sequence was found in an older woman with Graves' ophthalmopathy. The chain has TRBV7-2 and TRBJ1-5; no definite D call. This CDR3 reads CASSSDLDQPQHF. CDR3 nucleotide sequence: TGTGCCAGCAGCTCGGACCTGGACCAGCCCCAGCATTTT.